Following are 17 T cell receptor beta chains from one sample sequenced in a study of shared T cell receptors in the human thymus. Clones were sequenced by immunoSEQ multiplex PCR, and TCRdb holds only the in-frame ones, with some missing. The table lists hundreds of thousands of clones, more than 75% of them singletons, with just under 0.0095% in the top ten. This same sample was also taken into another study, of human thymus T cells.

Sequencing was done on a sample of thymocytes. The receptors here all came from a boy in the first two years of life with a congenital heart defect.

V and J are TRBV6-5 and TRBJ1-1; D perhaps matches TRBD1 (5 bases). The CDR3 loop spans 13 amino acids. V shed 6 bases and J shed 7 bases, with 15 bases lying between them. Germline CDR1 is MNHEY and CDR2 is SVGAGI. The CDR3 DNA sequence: TGTGCCAGCAGGGCCCGGGGGTCGGGTGAAGCTTTCTTT. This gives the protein CASRARGSGEAFF.

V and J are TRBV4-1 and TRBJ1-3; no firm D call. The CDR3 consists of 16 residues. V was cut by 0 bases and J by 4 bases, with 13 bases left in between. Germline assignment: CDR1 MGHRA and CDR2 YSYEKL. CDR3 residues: CASSQDGWSPGNTIYF. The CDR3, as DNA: TGCGCCAGCAGCCAAGACGGTTGGTCACCCGGAAACACCATATATTTT.

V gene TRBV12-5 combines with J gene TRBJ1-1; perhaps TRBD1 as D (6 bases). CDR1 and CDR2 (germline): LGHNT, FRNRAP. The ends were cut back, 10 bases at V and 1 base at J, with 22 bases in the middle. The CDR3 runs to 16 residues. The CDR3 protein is CAIPSPTDSSNTEAFF. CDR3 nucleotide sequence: TGTGCTATCCCATCCCCTACGGACAGCTCGAACACTGAAGCTTTCTTT. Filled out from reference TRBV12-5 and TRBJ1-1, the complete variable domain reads DARVTQTPRHKVTEMGQEVTMRCQPILGHNTVFWYRQTMMQGLELLAYFRNRAPLDDSGMPKDRFSAEMPDATLATLKIQPSEPRDSAVYFCAIPSPTDSSNTEAFFGQGTRLTVV.

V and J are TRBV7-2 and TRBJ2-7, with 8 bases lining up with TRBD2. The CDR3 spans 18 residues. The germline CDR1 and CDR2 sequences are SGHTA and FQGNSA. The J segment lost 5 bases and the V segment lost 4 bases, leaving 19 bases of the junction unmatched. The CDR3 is CASSSTSTGTRDMDEQYF. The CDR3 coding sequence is TGTGCCAGCAGCTCAACCTCGACCGGGACTAGGGATATGGACGAGCAGTACTTC. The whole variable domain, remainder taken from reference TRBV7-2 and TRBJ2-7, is GAGVSQSPSNKVTEKGKDVELRCDPISGHTALYWYRQSLGQGLEFLIYFQGNSAPDKSGLPSDRFSAERTGGSVSTLTIQRTQQEDSAVYLCASSSTSTGTRDMDEQYFGPGTRLTVT.

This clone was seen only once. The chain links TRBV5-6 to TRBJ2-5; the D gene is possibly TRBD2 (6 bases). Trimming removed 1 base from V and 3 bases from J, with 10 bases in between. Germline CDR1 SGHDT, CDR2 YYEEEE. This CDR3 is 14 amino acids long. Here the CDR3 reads CASSLLAGKETQYF. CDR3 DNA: TGTGCCAGCAGCTTGCTTGCGGGGAAAGAGACCCAGTACTTC.

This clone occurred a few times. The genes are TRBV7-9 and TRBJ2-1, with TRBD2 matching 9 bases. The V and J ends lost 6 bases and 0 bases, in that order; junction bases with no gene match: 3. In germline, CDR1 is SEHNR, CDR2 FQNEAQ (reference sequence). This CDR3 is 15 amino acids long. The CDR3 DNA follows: TGTGCCAGCAGGTCTAGCGGGGACTCCTACAATGAGCAGTTCTTC. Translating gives CASRSSGDSYNEQFF.

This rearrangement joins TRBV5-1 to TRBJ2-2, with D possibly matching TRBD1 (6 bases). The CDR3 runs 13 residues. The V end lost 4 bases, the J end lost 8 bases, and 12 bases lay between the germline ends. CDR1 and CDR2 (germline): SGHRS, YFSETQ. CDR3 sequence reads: CASSPDRRGELFF. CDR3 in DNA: TGCGCCAGCAGCCCAGACAGGCGGGGGGAGCTGTTTTTT.

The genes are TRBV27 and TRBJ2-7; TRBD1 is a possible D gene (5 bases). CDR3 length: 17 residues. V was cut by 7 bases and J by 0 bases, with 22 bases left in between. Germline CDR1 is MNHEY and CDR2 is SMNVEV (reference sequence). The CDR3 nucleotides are TGTGCCAGCATCGAACTGTCCCCAGGGAAAGGCTCCTACGAGCAGTACTTC. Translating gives CASIELSPGKGSYEQYF.

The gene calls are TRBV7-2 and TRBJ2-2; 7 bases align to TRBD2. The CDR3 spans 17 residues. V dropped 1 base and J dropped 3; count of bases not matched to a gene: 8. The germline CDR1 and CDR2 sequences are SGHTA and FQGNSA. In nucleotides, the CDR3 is TGTGCCAGCAGCTTAGAACCCAGCGGGAAGGACACCGGGGAGCTGTTTTTT. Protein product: CASSLEPSGKDTGELFF.

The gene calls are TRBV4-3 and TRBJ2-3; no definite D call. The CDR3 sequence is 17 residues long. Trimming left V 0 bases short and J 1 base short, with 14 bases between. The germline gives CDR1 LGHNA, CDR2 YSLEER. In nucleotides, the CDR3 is TGCGCCAGCAGCCAAGATAGAACCCCCGAAGGCACAGATACGCAGTATTTT. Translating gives CASSQDRTPEGTDTQYF.

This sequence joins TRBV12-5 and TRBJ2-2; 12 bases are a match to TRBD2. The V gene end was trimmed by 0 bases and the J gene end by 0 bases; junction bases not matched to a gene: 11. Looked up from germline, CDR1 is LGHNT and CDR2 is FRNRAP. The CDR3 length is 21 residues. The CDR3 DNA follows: TGTGCTAGTGGTTTGGTAGGCAGGGAGACTAGCGGGAGCCCGAACACCGGGGAGCTGTTTTTT. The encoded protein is CASGLVGRETSGSPNTGELFF.

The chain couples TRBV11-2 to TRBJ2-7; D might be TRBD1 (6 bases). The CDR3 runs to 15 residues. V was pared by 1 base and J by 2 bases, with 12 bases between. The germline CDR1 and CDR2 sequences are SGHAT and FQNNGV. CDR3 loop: CASSLVLGAAYEQYF. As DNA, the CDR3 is TGTGCCAGCAGCTTAGTCCTGGGGGCCGCCTACGAGCAGTACTTC.

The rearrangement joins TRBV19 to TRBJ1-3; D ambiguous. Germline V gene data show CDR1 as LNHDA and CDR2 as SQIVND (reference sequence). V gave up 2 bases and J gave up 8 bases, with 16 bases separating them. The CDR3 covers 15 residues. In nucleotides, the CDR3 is TGTGCCAGTAGTATACCATCAGACTTGGCGGACACCATATATTTT. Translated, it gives CASSIPSDLADTIYF.

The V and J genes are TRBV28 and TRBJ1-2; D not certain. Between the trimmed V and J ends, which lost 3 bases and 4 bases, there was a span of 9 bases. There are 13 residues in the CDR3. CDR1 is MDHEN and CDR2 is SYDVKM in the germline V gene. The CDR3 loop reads CASSLEETYGYTF. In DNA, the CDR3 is TGTGCCAGCAGTTTGGAGGAGACCTATGGCTACACCTTC.

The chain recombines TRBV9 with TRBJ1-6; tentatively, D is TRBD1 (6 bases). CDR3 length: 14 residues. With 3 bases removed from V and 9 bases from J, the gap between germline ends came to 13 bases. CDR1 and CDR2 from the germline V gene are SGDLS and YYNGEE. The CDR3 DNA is TGTGCCAGCAGCGGCGGGGGGGGCCGTTCACCCCTCCACTTT. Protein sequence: CASSGGGGRSPLHF. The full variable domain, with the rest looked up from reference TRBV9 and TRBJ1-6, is DSGVTQTPKHLITATGQRVTLRCSPRSGDLSVYWYQQSLDQGLQFLIQYYNGEERAKGNILERFSAQQFPDLHSELNLSSLELGDSALYFCASSGGGGRSPLHFGNGTRLTVT.

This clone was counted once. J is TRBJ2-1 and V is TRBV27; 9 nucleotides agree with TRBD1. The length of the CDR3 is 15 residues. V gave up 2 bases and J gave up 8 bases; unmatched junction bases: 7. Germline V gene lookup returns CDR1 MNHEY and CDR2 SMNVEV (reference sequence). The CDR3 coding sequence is TGTGCCAGCAGTTTAGGACAGGGGCCGGGGTATGAGCAGTTCTTC. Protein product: CASSLGQGPGYEQFF.

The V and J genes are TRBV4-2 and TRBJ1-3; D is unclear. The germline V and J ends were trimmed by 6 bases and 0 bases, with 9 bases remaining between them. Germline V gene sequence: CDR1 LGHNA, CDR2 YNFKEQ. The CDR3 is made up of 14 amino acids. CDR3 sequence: CASRTDTSGNTIYF. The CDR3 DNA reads TGTGCCAGCAGAACCGACACCTCTGGAAACACCATATATTTT.